This paragraph covers one TCR beta chain sequence. Its target is not known. The source of the sample is a study of graft-versus-host responses after intestinal transplantation. Per germline, CDR1 SGHAT and CDR2 FQDESV (reference sequence). The CDR3 contains 18 residues. Losses at the gene ends were 5 bases for V and 0 bases for J; bases not matched to a gene: 13. Repertoires were generated with immunoSEQ multiplex PCR, while TCRdb's copy carries only in-frame clones and drops some. The sample shows 55,000 to 80,000 clones, more than 90% of them seen only once. This chain connects TRBV11-1 to TRBJ2-1, with 7 bases fitting TRBD2. This sample comprised unstimulated CD8+ T cells sorted from spleen or lymph node cells, obtained before transplant. The clonotype originates from a human donor who was the organ donor for an intestinal transplant. The CDR3 loop reads CASSLRPSPSGSYNEQFF. The DNA of the CDR3 is TGTGCCAGCAGCCTCCGACCTTCGCCTAGCGGCTCCTACAATGAGCAGTTCTTC.